This TCR beta chain was recorded in a study of blood T cells in healthy people across ages. About this clonotype itself: The antigen is not known.

Overall study findings and caveats: Fewer expanded clones and more diversity marked long-lived versus aged donors.

A second PCR, run for about 7 to 11 cycles, used a sample-barcoded 5' primer plus a J-beta primer mix. One entry per CDR3 protein results from TCRdb running MiXCR on the 5' RACE reads. The table has 920,000 or so distinct CDR3 sequences, under 45% seen once. This receptor was taken from a woman aged 55-69 years in good health. The sequenced sample was blood.

CDR3 protein: CASGSWSSPGDTQYF. DNA of the CDR3: TGTGCCAGCGGTTCTTGGTCTAGCCCCGGGGATACGCAGTATTTT. V is TRBV27 and J is TRBJ2-3, with a tentative D call TRBD2 (5 bases). Germline V lookup: CDR1 MNHEY, CDR2 SMNVEV (reference sequence). The V end lost 8 bases, the J end lost 6 bases, and 21 bases lay between the germline ends. This CDR3 has 15 residues.